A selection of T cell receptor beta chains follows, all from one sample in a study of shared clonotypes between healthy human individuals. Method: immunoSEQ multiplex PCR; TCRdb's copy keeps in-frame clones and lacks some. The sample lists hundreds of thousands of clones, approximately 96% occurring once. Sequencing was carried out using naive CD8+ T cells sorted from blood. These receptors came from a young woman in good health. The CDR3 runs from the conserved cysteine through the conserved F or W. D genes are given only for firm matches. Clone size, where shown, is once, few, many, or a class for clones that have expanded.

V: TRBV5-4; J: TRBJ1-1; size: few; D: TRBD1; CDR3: CASSFGRGFTEAFF; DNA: TGTGCCAGCAGCTTCGGCAGGGGGTTCACTGAAGCTTTCTTT
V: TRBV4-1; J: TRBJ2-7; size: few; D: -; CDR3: CASSQEERGVYEQYF; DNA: TGCGCCAGCAGCCAAGAGGAAAGGGGAGTCTACGAGCAGTACTTC
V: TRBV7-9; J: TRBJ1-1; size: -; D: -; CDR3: CASSTGGGPEAFF; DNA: TGTGCCAGCAGCACGGGGGGTGGGCCTGAAGCTTTCTTT
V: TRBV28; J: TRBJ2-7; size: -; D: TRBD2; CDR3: CASTISTSAYEQYF; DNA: TGTGCCAGCACCATTTCGACTAGCGCCTACGAGCAGTACTTC
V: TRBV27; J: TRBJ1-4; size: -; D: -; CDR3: CASSFPPGRQATNEKLFF; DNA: TGTGCCAGCAGTTTCCCTCCGGGGCGACAGGCAACTAATGAAAAACTGTTTTTT
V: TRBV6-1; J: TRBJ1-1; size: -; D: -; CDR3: CASIGFAVGNTEAFF; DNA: TGTGCCAGCATTGGGTTTGCGGTAGGGAACACTGAAGCTTTCTTT
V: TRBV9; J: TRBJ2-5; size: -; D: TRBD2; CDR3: CASSAPSSGTETQYF; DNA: TGTGCCAGCAGCGCCCCCTCTAGCGGGACGGAGACCCAGTACTTC
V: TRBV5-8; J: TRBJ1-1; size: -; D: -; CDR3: CASSTTGGAEAFF; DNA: TGTGCCAGCAGCACTACTGGGGGGGCTGAAGCTTTCTTT
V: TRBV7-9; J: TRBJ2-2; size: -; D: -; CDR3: CASSPGSRGTGELFF; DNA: TGTGCCAGCAGCCCAGGAAGCCGGGGCACCGGGGAGCTGTTTTTT
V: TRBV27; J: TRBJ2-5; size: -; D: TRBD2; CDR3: CASSLGTTETQYF; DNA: TGTGCCAGCAGTTTAGGGACTACAGAGACCCAGTACTTC
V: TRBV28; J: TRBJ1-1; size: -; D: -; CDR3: CASSPPGSEAFF; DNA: TGTGCCAGCAGTCCCCCGGGATCTGAAGCTTTCTTT
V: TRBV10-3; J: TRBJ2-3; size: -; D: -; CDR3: CAIGETSRLDTQYF; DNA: TGTGCCATCGGAGAGACTAGTAGGCTAGATACGCAGTATTTT
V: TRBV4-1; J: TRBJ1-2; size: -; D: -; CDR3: CASSQGPRLQSGYGYTF; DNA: TGCGCCAGCAGCCAAGGGCCCCGATTGCAATCCGGCTATGGCTACACCTTC
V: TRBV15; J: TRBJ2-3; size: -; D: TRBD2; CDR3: CATGTASGSVVTDTQYF; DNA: TGTGCCACGGGCACGGCTAGCGGGAGTGTCGTCACAGATACGCAGTATTTT
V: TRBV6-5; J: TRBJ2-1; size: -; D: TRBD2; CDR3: CASSPIRLANEQFF; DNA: TGTGCCAGCAGCCCCATCCGACTAGCCAATGAGCAGTTCTTC
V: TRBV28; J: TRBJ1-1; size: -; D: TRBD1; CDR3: CAILDRRNTEAFF; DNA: TGTGCCATCCTGGACAGGAGAAACACTGAAGCTTTCTTT
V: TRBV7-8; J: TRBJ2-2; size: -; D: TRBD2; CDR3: CASSPTRGNAGELFF; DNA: TGTGCCAGCAGCCCTACGCGGGGGAATGCCGGGGAGCTGTTTTTT
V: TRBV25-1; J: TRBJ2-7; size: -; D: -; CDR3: CASSVSDSYEQYF; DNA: TGTGCCAGCAGTGTTTCGGACAGCTACGAGCAGTACTTC
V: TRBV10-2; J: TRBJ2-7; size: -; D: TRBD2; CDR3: CASSLSGSVYEQYF; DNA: TGCGCCAGCAGCCTTAGCGGGAGCGTATACGAGCAGTACTTC
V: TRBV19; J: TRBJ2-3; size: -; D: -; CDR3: CASSIYEASTDTQYF; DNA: TGTGCCAGTAGTATATATGAGGCTAGCACAGATACGCAGTATTTT
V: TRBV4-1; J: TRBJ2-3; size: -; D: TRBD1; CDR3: CASRGGQGSTDTQYF; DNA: TGCGCCAGCAGGGGGGGACAGGGTTCCACAGATACGCAGTATTTT
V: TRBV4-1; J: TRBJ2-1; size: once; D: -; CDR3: CASSQETDSYNEQFF; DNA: TGCGCCAGCAGCCAAGAGACAGACTCCTACAATGAGCAGTTCTTC
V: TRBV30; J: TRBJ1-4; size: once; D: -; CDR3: CAWSGLTTSNEKLFF; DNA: TGTGCCTGGAGTGGTTTGACAACCTCTAATGAAAAACTGTTTTTT
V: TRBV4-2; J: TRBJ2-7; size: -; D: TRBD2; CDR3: CASSQDLLAGYEQYF; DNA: TGTGCCAGCAGCCAAGATTTACTAGCGGGGTACGAGCAGTACTTC
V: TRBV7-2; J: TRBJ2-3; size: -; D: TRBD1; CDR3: CASSLTRGPDTQYF; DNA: TGTGCCAGCAGCTTAACTAGGGGGCCAGATACGCAGTATTTT
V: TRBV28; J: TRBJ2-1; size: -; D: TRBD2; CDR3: CATRDRGWERGDEQFF; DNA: TGTGCCACCCGAGATAGAGGGTGGGAGCGGGGGGATGAGCAGTTCTTC
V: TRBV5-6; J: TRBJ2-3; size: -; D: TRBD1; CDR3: CASSTATGQGTQYF; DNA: TGTGCCAGCAGCACCGCAACCGGACAGGGGACGCAGTATTTT
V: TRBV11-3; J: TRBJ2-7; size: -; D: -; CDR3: CASSPGTGSYEQYF; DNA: TGTGCCAGCAGCCCCGGGACTGGCTCCTACGAGCAGTACTTC
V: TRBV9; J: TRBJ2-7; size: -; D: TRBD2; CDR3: CASSLGLAGGPSYEQYF; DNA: TGTGCCAGCAGCTTGGGACTAGCGGGAGGGCCGTCTTACGAGCAGTACTTC
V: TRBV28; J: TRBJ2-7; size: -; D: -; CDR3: CASTPGVHEQYF; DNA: TGTGCCAGCACCCCCGGCGTCCACGAGCAGTACTTC
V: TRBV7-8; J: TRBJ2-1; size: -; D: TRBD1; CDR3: CASSALGTASSYNEQFF; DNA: TGTGCCAGCAGCGCTCTAGGGACAGCTAGCTCCTACAATGAGCAGTTCTTC
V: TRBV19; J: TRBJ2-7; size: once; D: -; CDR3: CASSFGLAYEQYF; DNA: TGTGCCAGTAGTTTTGGCTTAGCCTACGAGCAGTACTTC
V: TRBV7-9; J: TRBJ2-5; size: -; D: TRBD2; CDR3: CASSGGTEQETQYF; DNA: TGTGCCAGTAGCGGGGGGACAGAGCAAGAGACCCAGTACTTC
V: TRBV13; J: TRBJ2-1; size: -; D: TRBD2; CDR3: CASSNSGSGGNEQFF; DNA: TGTGCCAGCAGCAATAGCGGGAGCGGTGGCAATGAGCAGTTCTTC
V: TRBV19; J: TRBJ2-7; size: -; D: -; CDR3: CASRASTSAGGEQYF; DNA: TGTGCCAGTAGGGCTTCGACTAGCGCAGGGGGCGAGCAGTACTTC
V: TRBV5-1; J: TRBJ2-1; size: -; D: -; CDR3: CASSARRPDEQFF; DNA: TGCGCCAGCAGCGCCAGAAGACCGGATGAGCAGTTCTTC
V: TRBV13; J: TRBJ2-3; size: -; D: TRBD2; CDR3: CASSTRLAGGTTDTQYF; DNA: TGTGCCAGCAGCACCCGACTAGCGGGAGGGACCACAGATACGCAGTATTTT
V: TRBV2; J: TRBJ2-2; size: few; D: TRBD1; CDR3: CASSQRRDRGRSGELFF; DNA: TGTGCCAGCAGCCAAAGGCGGGACAGGGGGCGTTCCGGGGAGCTGTTTTTT
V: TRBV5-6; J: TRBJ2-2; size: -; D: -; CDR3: CASSLQGTVIPNTGELFF; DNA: TGTGCCAGCAGCTTACAAGGGACTGTAATACCGAACACCGGGGAGCTGTTTTTT
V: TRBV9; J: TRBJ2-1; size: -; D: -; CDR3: CASESSGYNEQFF; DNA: TGTGCCAGCGAAAGTAGCGGATACAATGAGCAGTTCTTC